Listed below are T cell receptor beta chains from one sample, sequenced in a study of T cells after posttransplantation cyclophosphamide. Measured with immunoSEQ multiplex PCR; TCRdb has only the in-frame clones, and not every one. This sample comprises roughly 5,400 clones, none seen once only. Sequencing was performed on PBMCs, taken approximately 400 days after allogeneic stem cell transplant with posttransplant cyclophosphamide. The source is a male patient aged 55 to 69 who received an allogeneic stem cell transplant from a related donor, was CMV-positive, and had acute GVHD only. Some T cells may be provided by the graft donor. Both conserved end residues are part of each CDR3. The D gene is left open where the match is weak. Some rows have no size entry. The others give once, few or many, or a class for an expanded clone.

DNA	CDR3	D	V	size	J
TGTGCCAGTAGTATAGTCGGGACAGGGAACACTGAAGCTTTCTTT	CASSIVGTGNTEAFF	TRBD1	TRBV19	large	TRBJ1-1
TGTGCCAGCACCCTACGGGGGTTTACTGAAGCTTTCTTT	CASTLRGFTEAFF	-	TRBV28	many	TRBJ1-1
TGTGCCAGCAGTTTATCAATAGACAGGGTTATACAGAACACTGAAGCTTTCTTT	CASSLSIDRVIQNTEAFF	TRBD1	TRBV27	many	TRBJ1-1
TGTGCCAGCAGCCCGGGGGACTGGCATAACCTACAAGAGACCCAGTACTTC	CASSPGDWHNLQETQYF	-	TRBV11-2	-	TRBJ2-5
TGTGCCAGTAGTAAGACAGGGGTTGGTAGTGAAAAACTGTTTTTT	CASSKTGVGSEKLFF	TRBD1	TRBV19	many	TRBJ1-4
TGTGCCAGCAGCTACCTACTCCGCGCGGGGAACTATGGCTACACCTTC	CASSYLLRAGNYGYTF	-	TRBV7-3	many	TRBJ1-2
TGTGCCAGCAGCGTTTCAAAACCGGGACAGCAAGAGACCCAGTACTTC	CASSVSKPGQQETQYF	TRBD1	TRBV5-4	many	TRBJ2-5
TGCGCCAGCAGCTGGGAGGGGGGCCAGATCTACGAGCAGTACTTC	CASSWEGGQIYEQYF	-	TRBV5-1	many	TRBJ2-7
TGTGCCAGCAGCTCCTCCCGGACAGGGGGTCTCGAGCAGTACTTC	CASSSSRTGGLEQYF	TRBD1	TRBV7-2	many	TRBJ2-7
TGTGCCAGTAGTATAGTTCCGGAAGAGAGGACTGAAGCTTTCTTT	CASSIVPEERTEAFF	-	TRBV19	medium-sized	TRBJ1-1
TGTGCCACCTCGAGAGCGCGAGGGAACACCGGGGAGCTGTTTTTT	CATSRARGNTGELFF	-	TRBV6-5	many	TRBJ2-2
TGTGCCAGTAGTATCCTTCCGGGGGGTGATACCGGGGAGCTGTTTTTT	CASSILPGGDTGELFF	TRBD2	TRBV19	many	TRBJ2-2
TGTGCCAGCAGCTTAAGTTCCGTTCCAGCAGATACGCAGTATTTT	CASSLSSVPADTQYF	-	TRBV7-3	many	TRBJ2-3
TGTGCCAGCACGAACCCGGGACTAAGGGCAGATACGCAGTATTTT	CASTNPGLRADTQYF	TRBD2	TRBV2	medium-sized	TRBJ2-3
TGTGCCTGGAGTGCAGTCCTAGCGGGGGATACGCAGTATTTT	CAWSAVLAGDTQYF	TRBD2	TRBV30	-	TRBJ2-3
TGTGCCAGCAGCCCTCCTTGGGGCGCGGTTCGCACTGAAGCTTTCTTT	CASSPPWGAVRTEAFF	-	TRBV5-4	many	TRBJ1-1
TGTGCCAGCAGTTTATTGGTAGAATCGGATACGCAGTATTTT	CASSLLVESDTQYF	-	TRBV28	many	TRBJ2-3
TGTGCCAGCAGCGCCGGACAGGGAGGGAATTCACCCCTCCACTTT	CASSAGQGGNSPLHF	TRBD1	TRBV7-9	many	TRBJ1-6
TGTGCCAGCTCACCACCTACTAGCGGGGGTCCAGATACGCAGTATTTT	CASSPPTSGGPDTQYF	TRBD2	TRBV18	many	TRBJ2-3
TGTGCCAGCAGCGTATCCCCAGGGTGGAGCACTGAAGCTTTCTTT	CASSVSPGWSTEAFF	-	TRBV9	many	TRBJ1-1
TGTGCCAGCTCACCACCGACAGGCAGGGAAACCGGGGAGCTGTTTTTT	CASSPPTGRETGELFF	-	TRBV18	many	TRBJ2-2
TGCGCCAGCAGCTTGGCTTCTACAGGACGCGGAGCTAACTATGGCTACACCTTC	CASSLASTGRGANYGYTF	-	TRBV5-1	medium-sized	TRBJ1-2
TGCGCCAGCGGTAGACTAGCGGGACCCCTCAATGAGCAGTTCTTC	CASGRLAGPLNEQFF	TRBD2	TRBV5-1	many	TRBJ2-1
TGTGCCAGCAGCGTAGCGGTCGGCCAGGGGGCTGAAAACCTCTACGAGCAGTACTTC	CASSVAVGQGAENLYEQYF	TRBD1	TRBV9	-	TRBJ2-7
TGTGCCAGCAGCTTGGGGGTTAGCGGGGTTAATCAGCCCCAGCATTTT	CASSLGVSGVNQPQHF	-	TRBV5-8	many	TRBJ1-5
TGTGCCAGCAGTTTAAACAGGGGGTATGGTGGCTACACCTTC	CASSLNRGYGGYTF	TRBD1	TRBV28	many	TRBJ1-2
TGTGCCAGCAGTGAAGACGGGAGTACAGATACGCAGTATTTT	CASSEDGSTDTQYF	-	TRBV2	many	TRBJ2-3
TGTGCCAGCAGCCCACAGCTTAGGGGGACCTACGAGCAGTACTTC	CASSPQLRGTYEQYF	-	TRBV11-2	many	TRBJ2-7
TGCGCCAGCAGCCAAGATGGGACAGGGGGGGACACCATATATTTT	CASSQDGTGGDTIYF	TRBD1	TRBV4-1	many	TRBJ1-3
TGTGCCAGGATTCAAAGGGGGCGCATCTCCTACGAGCAGTACTTC	CARIQRGRISYEQYF	TRBD1	TRBV19	many	TRBJ2-7
TGTGCCAGCAGCTTTTCCGGACAGGGGAATGAAAAACTGTTTTTT	CASSFSGQGNEKLFF	TRBD1	TRBV7-9	many	TRBJ1-4
TGCGCCAGCAGCTTCTCGGACAGGAGCAATGAGCAGTTCTTC	CASSFSDRSNEQFF	TRBD1	TRBV5-1	many	TRBJ2-1
TGTGCCAGCAGGCCCCAGTGGAATCAGCCCCAGCATTTT	CASRPQWNQPQHF	-	TRBV2	many	TRBJ1-5
TGTGCCAGCAGCCGTAACAGGGAAGATGGCTACACCTTC	CASSRNREDGYTF	-	TRBV6-5	many	TRBJ1-2
TGTGCCAGCAGCTTAGGGACAGGGGGCTTGAAGACCCAGTACTTC	CASSLGTGGLKTQYF	TRBD1	TRBV7-9	many	TRBJ2-5
TGTGCCAGCAGCTACCTCCTTTCCTACGAGCAGTACTTC	CASSYLLSYEQYF	-	TRBV27	many	TRBJ2-7
TGTGCCAGCAGCCCTCAGGGGGGCCCTGAAGCTTTCTTT	CASSPQGGPEAFF	TRBD1	TRBV6-5	many	TRBJ1-1
TGTGCCAGCAGCTTAGACGGGGGGCGGAGCACTGAAGCTTTCTTT	CASSLDGGRSTEAFF	-	TRBV11-2	many	TRBJ1-1
TGTGCCAGCAGTTCGACAGGGATGGTCACTGAAGCTTTCTTT	CASSSTGMVTEAFF	TRBD1	TRBV6-5	many	TRBJ1-1
TGTGCCACTTGGGCGCGGGGGCTGACTAGCAATCAGCCCCAGCATTTT	CATWARGLTSNQPQHF	-	TRBV28	many	TRBJ1-5
TGTGCCAGCATGGCCGGGGGGCAGAGTGGGTATCAGCCCCAGCATTTT	CASMAGGQSGYQPQHF	-	TRBV6-6	few	TRBJ1-5
TGTGCCAGCAGGCCTACAGGGGGTGGGACTTGGGAGCAGTTCTTC	CASRPTGGGTWEQFF	TRBD1	TRBV7-2	many	TRBJ2-1
TGCGCCAGCAGCCAAGAAGGGGTGTACAATGAGCAGTTCTTC	CASSQEGVYNEQFF	-	TRBV4-3	many	TRBJ2-1
TGTGCCACTCGCCCGAGCTCCTACAATGAGCAGTTCTTC	CATRPSSYNEQFF	-	TRBV19	many	TRBJ2-1
TGTGCCAGCTCACCGGGACAGGAAAGATCAGCGTATGGCTACACCTTC	CASSPGQERSAYGYTF	TRBD1	TRBV18	many	TRBJ1-2
TGTGCCAGCAGCGTAGAATTTGGGGGACAGGGAAGCACAGATACGCAGTATTTT	CASSVEFGGQGSTDTQYF	TRBD1	TRBV9	many	TRBJ2-3
TGTGCCAGCAGCTCGTCGACAGGGAACTATGGCTACACCTTC	CASSSSTGNYGYTF	TRBD1	TRBV7-2	few	TRBJ1-2
TGTGCCAGCAGTGCCTCGACTAGCGGAATCTACAATGAGCAGTTCTTC	CASSASTSGIYNEQFF	TRBD2	TRBV28	many	TRBJ2-1
TGTGCCACCAGACAGGAAACGAACACTGAAGCTTTCTTT	CATRQETNTEAFF	-	TRBV2	many	TRBJ1-1
TGTGCCAGCAGCTTGGAATGGGCCGTCACTGAAGCTTTCTTT	CASSLEWAVTEAFF	-	TRBV5-5	medium-sized	TRBJ1-1
TGTGCCAGCAGCCAAGGTCTAGCGGCGGCCTACAATGAGCAGTTCTTC	CASSQGLAAAYNEQFF	TRBD2	TRBV14	many	TRBJ2-1
TGTGCCAGCAGCATGGGAGGGAATACTGAAGCTTTCTTT	CASSMGGNTEAFF	-	TRBV7-6	many	TRBJ1-1
TGTGCCAGCAGTCCAACCTCGAGAGGGGAGACCCAGTACTTC	CASSPTSRGETQYF	-	TRBV6-6	many	TRBJ2-5
TGTGCCAGCAGCCCCACGCGAGGGCTCGGTGAGCAGTTCTTC	CASSPTRGLGEQFF	-	TRBV7-6	many	TRBJ2-1
TGTGCCAGCAGCGACCGAGGACAGGGTTACAATGAGCAGTTCTTC	CASSDRGQGYNEQFF	TRBD1	TRBV7-9	many	TRBJ2-1
TGTGCCAGCAGCTTAGTGGGACTAGCCCCCAATGAGCAGTTCTTC	CASSLVGLAPNEQFF	TRBD2	TRBV7-2	many	TRBJ2-1
TGTGCCAGCAGTGCCCGGACAGGCGGAAATAGCAATCAGCCCCAGCATTTT	CASSARTGGNSNQPQHF	TRBD1	TRBV27	many	TRBJ1-5
TGTGCCAGCAGCTTGAGGGCAGGGGACGAGCAGTACTTC	CASSLRAGDEQYF	-	TRBV5-5	many	TRBJ2-7
TGTGCCAGCAGCCCACGACTAGCGATCAATTCCGGGGCCAACGTCCTGACTTTC	CASSPRLAINSGANVLTF	TRBD2	TRBV7-6	many	TRBJ2-6
TGTGCCAGCAGTGACTTGGGACAGGGAGTGGTTGATACCGATACGCAGTATTTT	CASSDLGQGVVDTDTQYF	TRBD1	TRBV6-1	many	TRBJ2-3